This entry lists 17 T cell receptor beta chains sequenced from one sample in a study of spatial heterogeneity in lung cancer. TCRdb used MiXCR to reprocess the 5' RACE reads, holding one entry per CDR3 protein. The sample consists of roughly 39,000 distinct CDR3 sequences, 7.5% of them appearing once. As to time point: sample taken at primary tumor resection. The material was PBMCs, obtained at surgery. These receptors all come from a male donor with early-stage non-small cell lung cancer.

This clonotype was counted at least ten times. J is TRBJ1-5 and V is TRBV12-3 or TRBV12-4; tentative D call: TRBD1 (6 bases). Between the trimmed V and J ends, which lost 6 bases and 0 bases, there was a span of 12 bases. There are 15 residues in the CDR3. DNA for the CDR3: TGTGCCAGCAGCGAAAACAGGGTTAGCAATCAGCCCCAGCATTTT. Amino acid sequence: CASSENRVSNQPQHF.

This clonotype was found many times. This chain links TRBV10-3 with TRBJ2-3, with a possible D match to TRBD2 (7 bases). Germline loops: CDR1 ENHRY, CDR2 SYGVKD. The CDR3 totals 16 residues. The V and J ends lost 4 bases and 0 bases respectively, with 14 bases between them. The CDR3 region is CAISGTSGGSTDTQYF. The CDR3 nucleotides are TGTGCCATCAGTGGAACGTCGGGGGGCAGCACAGATACGCAGTATTTT.

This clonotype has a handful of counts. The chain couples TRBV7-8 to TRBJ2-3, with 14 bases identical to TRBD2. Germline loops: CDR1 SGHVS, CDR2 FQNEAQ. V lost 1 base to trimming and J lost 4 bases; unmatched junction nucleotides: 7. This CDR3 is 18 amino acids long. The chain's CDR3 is CASSLVARLAGGSDTQYF. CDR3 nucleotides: TGTGCCAGCAGCTTAGTAGCCCGACTAGCGGGGGGGTCAGATACGCAGTATTTT.

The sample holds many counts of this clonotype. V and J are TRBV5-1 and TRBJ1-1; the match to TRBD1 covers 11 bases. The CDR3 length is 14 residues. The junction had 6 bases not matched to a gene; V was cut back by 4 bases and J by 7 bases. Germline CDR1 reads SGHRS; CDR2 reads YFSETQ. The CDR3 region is CASSPGTGGLEAFF. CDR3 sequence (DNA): TGCGCCAGCAGCCCTGGGACAGGGGGTCTTGAAGCTTTCTTT.

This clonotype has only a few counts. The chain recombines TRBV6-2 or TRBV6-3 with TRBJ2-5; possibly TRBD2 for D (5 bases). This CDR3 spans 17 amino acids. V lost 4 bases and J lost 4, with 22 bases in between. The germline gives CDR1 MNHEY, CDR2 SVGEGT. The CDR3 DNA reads TGTGCCAGCAGTTCCCGAACTAGGAGTGGATGGAGAGAGACCCAGTACTTC. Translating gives CASSSRTRSGWRETQYF.

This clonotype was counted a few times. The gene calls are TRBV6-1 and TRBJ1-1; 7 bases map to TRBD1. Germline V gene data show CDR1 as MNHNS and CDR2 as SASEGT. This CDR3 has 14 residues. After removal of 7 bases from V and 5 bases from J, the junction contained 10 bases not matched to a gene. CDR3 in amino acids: CASTAGGFETEAFF. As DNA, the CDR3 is TGTGCCAGCACCGCAGGGGGATTCGAGACTGAAGCTTTCTTT.

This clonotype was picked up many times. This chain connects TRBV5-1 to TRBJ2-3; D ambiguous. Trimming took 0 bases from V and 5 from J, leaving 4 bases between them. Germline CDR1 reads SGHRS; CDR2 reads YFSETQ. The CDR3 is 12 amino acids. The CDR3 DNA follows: TGCGCCAGCAGCTTGGACTTAGATACGCAGTATTTT. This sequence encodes CASSLDLDTQYF.

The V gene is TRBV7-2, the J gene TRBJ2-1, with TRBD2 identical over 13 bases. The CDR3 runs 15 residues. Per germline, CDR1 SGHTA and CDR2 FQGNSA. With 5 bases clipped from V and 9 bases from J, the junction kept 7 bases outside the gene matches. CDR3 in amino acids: CASSLSGLAGAEQFF. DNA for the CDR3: TGTGCCAGCAGCCTGTCCGGACTAGCGGGAGCTGAGCAGTTCTTC.

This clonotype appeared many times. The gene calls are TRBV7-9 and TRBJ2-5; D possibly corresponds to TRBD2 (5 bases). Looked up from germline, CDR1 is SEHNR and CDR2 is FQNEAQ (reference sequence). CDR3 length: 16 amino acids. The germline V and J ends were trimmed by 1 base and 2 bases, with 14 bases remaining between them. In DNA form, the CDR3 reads TGTGCCAGCAGCTTAGGAGGGTCGGGGATACAAGAGACCCAGTACTTC. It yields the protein CASSLGGSGIQETQYF.

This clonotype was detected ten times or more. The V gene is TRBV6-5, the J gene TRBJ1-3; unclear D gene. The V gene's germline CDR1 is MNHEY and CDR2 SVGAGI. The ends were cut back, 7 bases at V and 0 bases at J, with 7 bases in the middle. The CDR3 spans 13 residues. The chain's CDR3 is CASKIGSGNTIYF. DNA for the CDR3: TGTGCCAGCAAGATTGGCTCTGGAAACACCATATATTTT.

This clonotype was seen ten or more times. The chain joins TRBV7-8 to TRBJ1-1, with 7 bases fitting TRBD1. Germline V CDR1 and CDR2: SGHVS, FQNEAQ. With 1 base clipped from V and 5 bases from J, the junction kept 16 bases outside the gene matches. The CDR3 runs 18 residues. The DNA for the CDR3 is TGTGCCAGCAGCTTAGTTTTAGGGGGCACCATCCCGGGAACTGAAGCTTTCTTT. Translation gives CASSLVLGGTIPGTEAFF.

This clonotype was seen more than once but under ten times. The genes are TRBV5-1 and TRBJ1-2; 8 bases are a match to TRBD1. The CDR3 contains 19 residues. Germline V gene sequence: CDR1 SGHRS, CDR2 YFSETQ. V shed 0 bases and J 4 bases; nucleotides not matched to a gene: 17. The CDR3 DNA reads TGCGCCAGCAGCTTGGCCATGGCAGGGGGCACGGAAGGCCGCTATGGCTACACCTTC. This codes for CASSLAMAGGTEGRYGYTF.

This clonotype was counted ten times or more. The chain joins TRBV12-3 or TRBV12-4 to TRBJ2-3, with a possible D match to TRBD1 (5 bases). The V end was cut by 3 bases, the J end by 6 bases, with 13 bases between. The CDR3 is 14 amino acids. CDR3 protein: CASSLQGPGDTQYF. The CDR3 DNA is TGTGCCAGCAGTTTGCAGGGCCCTGGTGATACGCAGTATTTT.

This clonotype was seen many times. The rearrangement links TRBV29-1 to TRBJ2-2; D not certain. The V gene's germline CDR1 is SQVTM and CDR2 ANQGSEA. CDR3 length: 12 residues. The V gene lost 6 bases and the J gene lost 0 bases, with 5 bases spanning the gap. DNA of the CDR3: TGCAGCGTCAGGCCGAACACCGGGGAGCTGTTTTTT. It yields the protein CSVRPNTGELFF.

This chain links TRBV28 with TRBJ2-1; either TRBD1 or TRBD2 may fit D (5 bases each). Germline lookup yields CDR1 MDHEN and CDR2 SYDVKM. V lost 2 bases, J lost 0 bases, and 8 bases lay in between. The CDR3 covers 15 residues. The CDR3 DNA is TGTGCCAGCAGTTTACTGGGGGTCTCCTACAATGAGCAGTTCTTC. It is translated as CASSLLGVSYNEQFF.

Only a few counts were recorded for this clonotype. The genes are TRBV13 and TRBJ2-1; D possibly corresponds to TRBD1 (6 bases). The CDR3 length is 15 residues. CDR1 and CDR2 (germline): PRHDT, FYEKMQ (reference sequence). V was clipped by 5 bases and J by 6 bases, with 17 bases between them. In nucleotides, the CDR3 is TGTGCCAGCAGCCAAAAAGGACCGGACAGCAATGAGCAGTTCTTC. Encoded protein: CASSQKGPDSNEQFF.

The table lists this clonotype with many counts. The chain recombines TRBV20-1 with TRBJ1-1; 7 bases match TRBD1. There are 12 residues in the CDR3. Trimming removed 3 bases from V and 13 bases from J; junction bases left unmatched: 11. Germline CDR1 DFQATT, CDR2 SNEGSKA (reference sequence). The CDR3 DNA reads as TGCAGTGCTAGCCCCGCAGGGGGGACTCATTTCTTT. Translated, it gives CSASPAGGTHFF.